This entry lists 29 T cell receptor beta chains sequenced from one sample in a study of shared clonotypes between healthy human individuals. TCRdb keeps only in-frame clones here, not all; method: immunoSEQ multiplex PCR. The sample consists of about 960,000 clones, 60% to 85% of them appearing once. Sequenced: memory CD4+ T cells sorted from blood. The subset denotes: CD45RA-negative fraction. The receptors here all came from a man between 18 and 29 years old in good health.

V is TRBV6-1 and J is TRBJ1-5; TRBD1 matches at 7 bases. V shed 8 bases and J 7 bases; nucleotides not matched to a gene: 14. CDR3 size: 15 residues. Germline V gene data show CDR1 as MNHNS and CDR2 as SASEGT. The CDR3 spells CASFPRDSSGQPQHF. As DNA, the CDR3 is TGTGCCAGCTTCCCCCGGGACAGTTCCGGGCAGCCCCAGCATTTT.

This clone was recorded at least ten times. This chain uses TRBV14 with TRBJ1-3; possible D gene TRBD1, 6 bases. There are 16 residues in the CDR3. Germline CDR1 SGHDN, CDR2 FVKESK. V lost 0 bases to trimming and J lost 0 bases, with 9 bases between them. The CDR3 reads CASSQDWDNSGNTIYF. The DNA for the CDR3 is TGTGCCAGCAGCCAAGATTGGGACAACTCTGGAAACACCATATATTTT. The full variable domain, rest sourced from reference TRBV14 and TRBJ1-3, is EAGVTQFPSHSVIEKGQTVTLRCDPISGHDNLYWYRRVMGKEIKFLLHFVKESKQDESGMPNNRFLAERTGGTYSTLKVQPAELEDSGVYFCASSQDWDNSGNTIYFGEGSWLTVV.

Details on this clone: The same CDR3 is also encoded by other DNA sequences in this sample. The V and J genes are TRBV7-2 and TRBJ2-7; tentatively, D is TRBD1 or TRBD2 (5 bases each). Trimming removed 8 bases from V and 3 bases from J, with 11 bases in between. The CDR3 consists of 12 residues. Germline V gene lookup returns CDR1 SGHTA and CDR2 FQGNSA. The CDR3 region has the DNA TGTGCCAGCGGGACCCCAAGCTACGAGCAGTACTTC. This codes for CASGTPSYEQYF.

The chain recombines TRBV6-5 with TRBJ2-2, with D hard to call. Germline V gives CDR1 MNHEY, CDR2 SVGAGI. The CDR3 is 12 residues long. V lost 6 bases, J lost 6 bases, and 8 bases lay in between. CDR3 nucleotides: TGTGCCAGCAGAAGGCGGCCCGGGGAGCTGTTTTTT. It yields the protein CASRRRPGELFF.

Of note for this clone: In the same sample, other DNA sequences code for this CDR3. The chain joins TRBV5-1 to TRBJ2-7; D may be TRBD1 (6 bases). Between the trimmed V and J ends, which lost 0 bases and 0 bases, there was a span of 10 bases. This CDR3 comprises 15 residues. Germline V lookup: CDR1 SGHRS, CDR2 YFSETQ. The DNA of the CDR3 is TGCGCCAGCAGCTTGGGAGGGGGTGTCTCCTACGAGCAGTACTTC. Residues: CASSLGGGVSYEQYF.

This clone has only a few counts. The chain has TRBV14 and TRBJ1-5; maybe TRBD1 (5 bases). This CDR3 region has 15 residues. Trimming cost V 5 bases and J 3 bases, with 14 bases left between them. CDR1 is SGHDN and CDR2 is FVKESK in the germline V gene. In DNA form, the CDR3 reads TGTGCCAGCAGCTCTGGGGCGCAACCCAATCAGCCCCAGCATTTT. Protein product: CASSSGAQPNQPQHF.

This chain joins TRBV4-1 and TRBJ2-1, with a possible D match to TRBD2 (5 bases). CDR3 size: 19 residues. Germline V gene data show CDR1 as MGHRA and CDR2 as YSYEKL. The V gene lost 0 bases and the J gene lost 0 bases, with 18 bases spanning the gap. The DNA of the CDR3 is TGCGCCAGCAGCCAAGATCTTGGAGGCGGCCGGCCCTCCTACAATGAGCAGTTCTTC. Residues: CASSQDLGGGRPSYNEQFF.

V gene TRBV9 combines with J gene TRBJ1-3; D is unclear. Looked up from germline, CDR1 is SGDLS and CDR2 is YYNGEE. This CDR3 is 13 amino acids long. V was trimmed by 3 bases and J by 7 bases, leaving 11 bases between them. The CDR3 spells CASSEPDGNTIYF. DNA for the CDR3: TGTGCCAGCAGCGAACCAGACGGTAACACCATATATTTT. Full variable domain (rest looked up from reference TRBV9 and TRBJ1-3): DSGVTQTPKHLITATGQRVTLRCSPRSGDLSVYWYQQSLDQGLQFLIQYYNGEERAKGNILERFSAQQFPDLHSELNLSSLELGDSALYFCASSEPDGNTIYFGEGSWLTVV.

V and J are TRBV6-5 and TRBJ2-7; D is undetermined. CDR3 size: 10 residues. From germline, CDR1 is MNHEY and CDR2 SVGAGI. The V and J ends lost 8 bases and 3 bases respectively, with 5 bases between them. CDR3 in amino acids: CASGDYEQYF. The CDR3 bases are TGTGCCAGCGGAGACTACGAGCAGTACTTC.

This clone was detected only a few times. The chain links TRBV5-1 to TRBJ2-2; perhaps TRBD2 as D (6 bases). V lost 5 bases to trimming and J lost 7 bases, with 18 bases between them. The germline V gene encodes CDR1 SGHRS and CDR2 YFSETQ. CDR3 length equals 15 residues. This CDR3 reads CASRELRGLDGELFF. CDR3 coding DNA: TGCGCCAGCAGAGAATTGCGGGGTTTAGACGGGGAGCTGTTTTTT.

V gene TRBV6-1 combines with J gene TRBJ2-2; D is ambiguous. V was cut by 5 bases and J by 3 bases, with 4 bases left in between. In germline, CDR1 is MNHNS, CDR2 SASEGT. The CDR3 is 12 residues long. The CDR3 nucleotides are TGTGCCAGCAGTTCTTACACCGGGGAGCTGTTTTTT. Protein product: CASSSYTGELFF.

The chain carries TRBV11-3 and TRBJ2-6; D unresolved. The CDR3 is made up of 18 amino acids. CDR1 is SGHNT and CDR2 is YENEEA in the germline V gene. V lost 5 bases and J 5 bases, leaving 22 bases between the germline ends. CDR3 DNA: TGTGCCAGCAGCCCGAGCCTATCTCGACAAAGTCGGGCCAACGTCCTGACTTTC. This encodes CASSPSLSRQSRANVLTF.

This chain uses TRBV7-6 with TRBJ2-5; D not resolved. Germline lookup yields CDR1 SGHVS and CDR2 FNYEAQ. Trimming removed 2 bases at V and 1 base at J, with 8 bases between. The CDR3 sequence is 14 residues long. Here the CDR3 reads CASSLFTSQETQYF. In nucleotides, the CDR3 is TGTGCCAGCAGCTTATTTACCAGCCAAGAGACCCAGTACTTC.

The V and J genes are TRBV25-1 and TRBJ1-4; possibly TRBD1 for D (5 bases). V lost 3 bases and J 6 bases, leaving 14 bases between the germline ends. The CDR3 is 15 residues long. The germline V gene has CDR1 MGHDK and CDR2 SYGVNS. This chain's CDR3 is CASSDHRGGYEKLFF. CDR3 sequence (DNA): TGTGCCAGCAGTGACCACCGCGGGGGATATGAAAAACTGTTTTTT.

In this sample, this clone turned up once. At the DNA level, this CDR3 is encoded by other sequences in the same sample as well. This rearrangement joins TRBV30 to TRBJ2-5; D gene unclear. Trimming stripped 2 bases from V and 5 bases from J, with 6 bases between. The V gene's germline CDR1 is GTSNPN and CDR2 SVGIG (reference sequence). This CDR3 has 11 residues. This CDR3 is CAWSPSETQYF. The CDR3 nucleotides read TGTGCCTGGAGTCCTTCCGAGACCCAGTACTTC.

The sample holds one count of this clone. This likely came from a read error, as a far larger clone is one base away. The CDR3 spells CASSLASGGPYEQYF. In DNA, the CDR3 is TGTGCCAGCAGCTTAGCGTCAGGGGGGCCCTACGAGCAGTACTTC. The chain joins TRBV7-2 to TRBJ2-7; weak D call: TRBD1 (7 bases). The CDR3 totals 15 residues. V was pared by 0 bases and J by 2 bases, with 11 bases between. Germline lookup yields CDR1 SGHTA and CDR2 FQGNSA. Looking up the rest from reference TRBV7-2 and TRBJ2-7 gives the full variable domain: GAGVSQSPSNKVTEKGKDVELRCDPISGHTALYWYRQSLGQGLEFLIYFQGNSAPDKSGLPSDRFSAERTGGSVSTLTIQRTQQEDSAVYLCASSLASGGPYEQYFGPGTRLTVT.

The chain is built from TRBV5-4 and TRBJ2-3, with D uncertain. The CDR3 extends over 13 amino acids. The germline gives CDR1 SGHNT, CDR2 YYREEE (reference sequence). V was trimmed by 4 bases and J by 2 bases, leaving 8 bases between them. CDR3 protein: CASSNRVTDTQYF. Written as DNA, the CDR3 is TGTGCCAGCAGCAATAGGGTCACAGATACGCAGTATTTT.

The chain links TRBV2 to TRBJ1-4; TRBD1 might be the D (5 bases). This CDR3 has 16 residues. V was pared by 7 bases and J by 9 bases, with 24 bases between. In germline, CDR1 is SNHLY, CDR2 FYNNEI. This CDR3 reads CASIPPLGAGGKKLFF. The CDR3 nucleotides are TGTGCCAGCATCCCCCCGCTAGGGGCCGGGGGAAAAAAACTGTTTTTT.

This clone appeared once. The chain carries TRBV10-2 and TRBJ2-6; D remains ambiguous. Trimming stripped 7 bases from V and 0 bases from J, with 7 bases between. This CDR3 region has 14 residues. Per germline, CDR1 WSHSY and CDR2 SAAADI. The CDR3 spells CASIGISGANVLTF. CDR3 nucleotides: TGCGCCAGCATAGGAATCTCTGGGGCCAACGTCCTGACTTTC.

This chain connects TRBV6-1 to TRBJ2-1, with D hard to call. In germline, CDR1 is MNHNS, CDR2 SASEGT. CDR3 length equals 13 residues. The V end was cut by 5 bases, the J end by 6 bases, with 11 bases between. The CDR3 DNA reads as TGTGCCAGCAGTCTAACGGCTATCAATGAGCAGTTCTTC. Translation gives CASSLTAINEQFF.

The chain is built from TRBV7-2 and TRBJ1-5; perhaps TRBD1 as D (5 bases). V was shortened by 8 bases and J by 4 bases, with 18 bases between the two germline ends. The germline gives CDR1 SGHTA, CDR2 FQGNSA. The CDR3 is made up of 15 amino acids. DNA for the CDR3: TGTGCCAGCGGCTCCTCCGGGACGGATAATCAGCCCCAGCATTTT. It encodes CASGSSGTDNQPQHF.

Here the CDR3 reads CASSLTPENEQFF. Written as DNA, the CDR3 is TGTGCCAGCAGCCTCACCCCGGAAAATGAGCAGTTCTTC. The chain carries TRBV7-2 and TRBJ2-1; D gene unclear. The V end lost 5 bases, the J end lost 7 bases, and 12 bases lay between the germline ends. Per the germline V gene, CDR1 is SGHTA and CDR2 is FQGNSA. The CDR3 sequence is 13 residues long.

The chain links TRBV28 to TRBJ2-1; perhaps D is TRBD1 or TRBD2 (6 bases each). There are 14 residues in the CDR3. Trimming removed 3 bases from V and 7 bases from J, with 13 bases in between. From germline, CDR1 is MDHEN and CDR2 SYDVKM. CDR3 protein: CASSLGGAVNEQFF. CDR3 bases: TGTGCCAGCAGTTTGGGGGGCGCGGTTAATGAGCAGTTCTTC.

This clone showed up just a few times. This rearrangement joins TRBV4-3 to TRBJ1-3; TRBD1 aligns across 9 bases. Per the germline V gene, CDR1 is LGHNA and CDR2 is YSLEER. The V and J ends lost 0 bases and 5 bases, in that order; junction bases with no gene match: 5. The CDR3 contains 16 residues. DNA of the CDR3: TGCGCCAGCAGCCAAGACACAGGGGGCGCAAGAAACACCATATATTTT. Amino acids: CASSQDTGGARNTIYF.

This clone was recorded a few times. In DNA form, the CDR3 reads TGTGCCAGCAGTTTAGATCTTGGGACAGGGGACTATGGCTACACCTTC. Translating gives CASSLDLGTGDYGYTF. This rearrangement joins TRBV28 to TRBJ1-2, with 10 bases that match TRBD1. V was clipped by 2 bases and J by 3 bases; unmatched bases: 6. CDR3 length: 16 residues. Germline lookup yields CDR1 MDHEN and CDR2 SYDVKM.

CDR3 nucleotides: TGTGCCAGCCGAACCGGGACAGGGGATTCACCCCTCCACTTT. This gives the protein CASRTGTGDSPLHF. V is TRBV19 and J is TRBJ1-6; 10 positions match TRBD1. The germline CDR1 and CDR2 sequences are LNHDA and SQIVND (reference sequence). The CDR3 spans 14 residues. J lost 8 bases, V lost 9 bases, and 7 bases had no gene match. The full variable domain, completed using reference TRBV19 and TRBJ1-6, is DGGITQSPKYLFRKEGQNVTLSCEQNLNHDAMYWYRQDPGQGLRLIYYSQIVNDFQKGDIAEGYSVSREKKESFPLTVTSAQKNPTAFYLCASRTGTGDSPLHFGNGTRLTVT.

With respect to this clone: This sample includes further DNA sequences coding for the same CDR3. This chain links TRBV30 with TRBJ1-5, with D tentatively TRBD1 (5 bases). The CDR3 covers 13 residues. In germline, CDR1 is GTSNPN, CDR2 SVGIG (reference sequence). V was cut by 1 base and J by 7 bases, with 11 bases left in between. The CDR3 DNA reads TGTGCCTGGAGTGGGCAGGGTAACCAGCCCCAGCATTTT. Protein sequence: CAWSGQGNQPQHF.

V gene TRBV2 combines with J gene TRBJ1-5, with TRBD1 as a possible D gene (5 bases). The V gene's germline CDR1 is SNHLY and CDR2 FYNNEI. The CDR3 extends over 14 amino acids. The CDR3 DNA is TGTGCGAGTAATACCGGGACCCTTAATCAGCCCCAGCATTTT. Protein sequence: CASNTGTLNQPQHF.

As to this clone: This sample includes further DNA sequences coding for the same CDR3. This chain uses TRBV7-2 with TRBJ2-5; D not certain. The CDR3 runs 14 residues. Germline CDR1 reads SGHTA; CDR2 reads FQGNSA. Between the trimmed V and J ends, which lost 0 bases and 1 base, there was a span of 6 bases. Here the CDR3 reads CASSLAGPQETQYF. In DNA, the CDR3 is TGTGCCAGCAGCTTAGCGGGCCCCCAAGAGACCCAGTACTTC.